The following is a T cell receptor (beta chain) sequence with its context. Its cognate antigen has yet to be identified. No base quality information exists; no much larger clone differs at one position. The data derive from a study of T cell changes during pregnancy in multiple sclerosis (dated by TCRdb to the late 2010s). The study in broad terms: In women with multiple sclerosis, the researchers looked at how the T cell repertoire shifted as pregnancy progressed.

Looking up the germline V gene yields CDR1 SGHVS and CDR2 FNYEAQ. From its cysteine to its phenylalanine, the CDR3 spans 14 amino acids. Only the CDR3 region is kept as DNA, spanning 42 bases read in frame from base 1. V was cut back by 3 bases and J by 10 bases, leaving a gap of 16 bases between them. The library was produced with the immunoSEQ multiplex PCR assay. TCRdb provides this immuneACCESS table in a form limited to in-frame rearrangements. Some clones are lacking; in checked studies, under half of them reflect an unresolved V gene, and why the rest are absent is not known. The sample table holds approximately 100,000 clones, of which 94% were seen once. The ten largest make up 2.2% of the sample.

The sequencing here drew on peripheral blood, taken in the third trimester of pregnancy. The source is a female donor with multiple sclerosis, enrolled in a pregnancy study. The rearranged chain carries TRBV7-6 and TRBJ2-1; 6 matching bases give a weak D call of TRBD1. The CDR3 has the sequence CASSFQTQRGEQFF. The DNA reads as follows: TGTGCCAGCAGCTTCCAAACACAAAGGGGGGAGCAGTTCTTC.